This TCR beta chain is from a study of cytomegalovirus exposure and HLA in healthy donors. Study-wide results and caveats: The study reported that TCR beta sequences accurately predicted HLA-A and HLA-B alleles in most subjects. Researchers catalogued approximately 170 TCR beta chains as cytomegalovirus-associated. In an earlier analysis, in 620 or so donors, most V segments appeared productive either ~90% or ~30% of the time.

13 Jbeta primers and 60 Vbeta primers were used for the PCR. Measured with immunoSEQ multiplex PCR; TCRdb has only the in-frame clones, and not every one. The repertoire holds 100,000 or so clones, with 80% as singletons. The CDR3 has 15 amino acids. V was clipped by 6 bases and J by 4 bases, with 18 bases between them. Per germline, CDR1 MDHEN and CDR2 SYDVKM. Of note for this clone: Its antigen remains unknown.

Each donor's status was that of a healthy bone marrow donor. The chain employs TRBV28 and TRBJ1-1; D remains unclear. This sequence originates from a man in his thirties or forties in good health and CMV-seropositive. Input material: PBMCs. CDR3 sequence reads: CASRPSLGKSTEAFF. Written as DNA, the CDR3 is TGTGCCAGCAGGCCCTCTCTAGGAAAAAGCACTGAAGCTTTCTTT.